This T cell receptor (beta chain) was identified during a study of CD8 T cells in Susac syndrome (dated by TCRdb to the late 2010s). Study-wide context: Whether CD8+ T cell activation and differentiation in Susac syndrome was antigen driven was tested using repertoire sequencing. Clonality of the CD8+ T cell repertoire was compared between 11 to 12 healthy donors, approximately 14 Susac syndrome patients and about 15 multiple sclerosis patients. Overall study results and their limits: The number of individuals in the TCR sequencing and HLA analysis was recognized as being relatively small.

From the cysteine up to the phenylalanine, the CDR3 has a length of 15 residues. Kept here is only the CDR3 DNA, which spans 45 bases and is read in frame from base 1. Deletion took 7 bases off V and 4 bases off J, with a span of 19 bases between the germline ends. The germline V gene gives CDR1 as MNHNS and CDR2 as SASEGT. Peripheral blood CD8+ and CD4+ T cells from healthy donors, Susac syndrome patients and multiple sclerosis patients were profiled using high-throughput TCR beta sequencing. Multiple sclerosis controls were treatment-naive patients with stable or active relapsing-remitting disease fulfilling revised McDonald criteria. Bulk CD8+ and CD4+ T cells were purified magnetically by negative isolation, whereas CD8+ TEMRA cells were enriched by FACS. Blood was drawn into EDTA tubes, processed within 24 hours, and PBMCs were isolated by density gradient centrifugation. PBMCs intended for TCR sequencing were frozen in liquid nitrogen and were later thawed in a 37 degrees C water bath. The sorted or isolated CD4+, CD8+ and CD8+ TEMRA cells had a purity of 90% or higher.

A remark on this clonotype: Its antigen remains undetermined. The record has no base qualities; no much larger clone is one base away.

RNA was extracted using the RNeasy kit, and 0.5 to 1 microgram was reverse transcribed with random hexamers. The immunoSEQ multiplex PCR assay, covering 54 Vbeta and 13 Jbeta segments, was used to amplify TCR beta CDR3 regions. PCR amplification bias was corrected by using a synthetic template baseline for primer optimization and computational correction. Per the authors' processing: Reads were annotated to V, D and J genes per IMGT and analyzed with immunoSEQ Analyzer, keeping only productive sequences. Clonality was calculated as one minus the Shannon entropy normalized by log2 of the number of productive unique sequences. For each patient and control, public and private clones were evaluated among the 100 most prevalent clones. Clones were defined as Susac-specific when absent from the healthy and MS cohorts, from approximately 1,100 published viral clones and from other ImmuneACCESS disease sequences. TCRdb passed the public sequencing reads through fastp at Q25 and MiXCR, retaining productive beta sequences. Duplicate CDR3 protein sequences are folded into a single record with the most common DNA and genes. The V and J calls were not made by the authors but by TCRdb's processing. The table for this sample lists about 430,000 distinct CDR3 sequences; about 85% of them were counted only once. The ten largest clones add up to roughly 0.11% of the sample.

The rearrangement joined TRBV6-1 to TRBJ1-2, with an unclear D gene assignment. The sequence was collected from a human donor with multiple sclerosis. The material sequenced was CD8+ T cells from PBMCs. The DNA reads TGTGCCAGCACGGCCCGCTCATTAGTCGGCTATGGCTACACCTTC. Protein translation: CASTARSLVGYGYTF.